This passage covers 7 T cell receptor beta chains from one sample sequenced in a study of blood T cells in healthy people across ages (dated by TCRdb to the mid-2010s). Library method: 5' RACE. Sequencer: Illumina HiSeq 2500. The second PCR ran for roughly 7 to 11 cycles and used a J-beta primer mix along with a sample-barcoded 5' primer. TCRdb's own reprocessing of the public reads used fastp at Q25 and MiXCR and kept productive beta chains. Rows matching on CDR3 protein sequence are summarized as one entry with the most common DNA and genes. The sample table shows 900,000 to 950,000 distinct CDR3 sequences, and about 29% are seen once. The ten largest clones capture about 10% of the sample. These same records also appear under a second study, on T cells of mothers and their children.

The sample comprised blood. The receptors come from a woman in her thirties or forties in good health.

This clonotype has a handful of counts. The V and J genes are TRBV20-1 and TRBJ2-3, with TRBD1 matching over 8 bases. Germline loops: CDR1 DFQATT, CDR2 SNEGSKA (reference sequence). The CDR3 spans 15 residues. V lost 5 bases to trimming and J lost 1 base; unmatched junction nucleotides: 8. Here the CDR3 DNA reads TGCAGTGCTCCGAAGGGGGGACAGGGCACAGATACGCAGTATTTT. This encodes CSAPKGGQGTDTQYF.

This CDR3 reads CSATPGQFNEQFF. The CDR3 DNA reads as TGCAGTGCTACCCCGGGGCAATTCAATGAGCAGTTCTTC. The J gene is TRBJ2-1, the V gene TRBV20-1; possibly TRBD1 or TRBD2 for D (5 bases each). Trimming removed 4 bases from V and 6 bases from J, with 13 bases in between. The germline gives CDR1 DFQATT, CDR2 SNEGSKA (reference sequence). The CDR3 runs 13 residues.

Many counts were recorded for this clonotype. V gene TRBV24-1 combines with J gene TRBJ2-7; no reliable D call. The V end lost 9 bases, the J end lost 0 bases, and 11 bases lay between the germline ends. The length of the CDR3 is 13 residues. From germline, CDR1 is KGHDR and CDR2 SFDVKD. CDR3 nucleotides: TGTGCCACCTCGACGGCGAGCTCCTACGAGCAGTACTTC. Amino acid sequence: CATSTASSYEQYF.

This clonotype appeared many times. The J gene is TRBJ2-6, the V gene TRBV27, with TRBD2 identical over 8 bases. Germline-derived CDR1 and CDR2 are MNHEY and SMNVEV (reference sequence). The CDR3 is made up of 18 amino acids. V lost 1 base, J lost 0 bases, and 5 bases stayed unmatched. In DNA, the CDR3 is TGTGCCAGCAGTTTATTCTTGAGCGGGAGCTCTGGGGCCAACGTCCTGACTTTC. Its protein product is CASSLFLSGSSGANVLTF.

The rearrangement joins TRBV6-1 to TRBJ1-2; D is uncertain. Germline V gene sequence: CDR1 MNHNS, CDR2 SASEGT. Trimming pared 4 bases from V and 2 bases from J, leaving 8 bases between. The CDR3 covers 13 residues. The CDR3 region has the DNA TGTGCCAGCAGTGGTGGTTGGAACTATGGCTACACCTTC. It is translated as CASSGGWNYGYTF.

V gene TRBV20-1 combines with J gene TRBJ2-3, with D perhaps TRBD2 (7 bases). This CDR3 has 13 amino acids. In germline, CDR1 is DFQATT, CDR2 SNEGSKA (reference sequence). The V and J ends lost 5 bases and 7 bases respectively, with 16 bases between them. CDR3 DNA: TGCAGTGCTCTAGGGGGGGAGAGGAATACGCAGTATTTT. Its protein is CSALGGERNTQYF.

The sample holds a few counts of this clonotype. The chain uses TRBV7-2 and TRBJ1-6; D might be TRBD1 (5 bases). This CDR3 has 15 residues. V was shortened by 0 bases and J by 6 bases, with 9 bases between the two germline ends. Germline assignment: CDR1 SGHTA and CDR2 FQGNSA. This chain's CDR3 is CASSLAGLSNSPLHF. DNA for the CDR3: TGTGCCAGCAGCTTAGCGGGACTGAGTAATTCACCCCTCCACTTT.